These T cell receptor beta chains were read from a single sample in a study of cytomegalovirus exposure and HLA in healthy donors. Generated by immunoSEQ multiplex PCR, the TCRdb table keeps only in-frame clones and is missing some. The data contain about 67,000 clones, roughly 75% of them singletons. Material for sequencing was PBMCs. The receptors were sampled from a woman younger than 45 in good health and CMV-seronegative. CDR3s include the opening cysteine and the closing phenylalanine or tryptophan. D genes are given only for firm matches. Size is stated for part of the rows, as once, few or many counts, or as a class when the clone is expanded.

v_call: TRBV11-2; j_call: TRBJ2-4; cdr3_length: 15; clone_size: NA; d_call: NA; cdr3_aa: CASSPPGLAKNIQYF; cdr3_nt: TGTGCCAGCAGCCCCCCGGGACTAGCCAAAAACATTCAGTACTTC
v_call: TRBV4-1; j_call: TRBJ1-2; cdr3_length: 15; clone_size: NA; d_call: NA; cdr3_aa: CASRTRAGSNYGYTF; cdr3_nt: TGCGCCTCGAGGACTAGGGCGGGTTCTAATTATGGCTACACCTTC
v_call: TRBV6-6; j_call: TRBJ1-5; cdr3_length: 15; clone_size: once; d_call: NA; cdr3_aa: CASREYRDSNQPQHF; cdr3_nt: TGTGCCAGCAGGGAGTACAGGGATAGCAATCAGCCCCAGCATTTT
v_call: TRBV29-1; j_call: TRBJ2-3; cdr3_length: 14; clone_size: NA; d_call: NA; cdr3_aa: CSVDEGWGADTQYF; cdr3_nt: TGCAGCGTTGATGAGGGGTGGGGGGCAGATACGCAGTATTTT
v_call: TRBV7-2; j_call: TRBJ1-5; cdr3_length: 15; clone_size: NA; d_call: NA; cdr3_aa: CASSSSGLRNQPQHF; cdr3_nt: TGTGCCAGCAGCTCCTCTGGACTTCGCAATCAGCCCCAGCATTTT
v_call: TRBV6-5; j_call: TRBJ2-5; cdr3_length: 14; clone_size: NA; d_call: NA; cdr3_aa: CASSYGQIQETQYF; cdr3_nt: TGTGCCAGCAGTTACGGACAAATACAAGAGACCCAGTACTTC
v_call: TRBV6-5; j_call: TRBJ2-3; cdr3_length: 15; clone_size: NA; d_call: TRBD2; cdr3_aa: CASRTSGGEADTQYF; cdr3_nt: TGTGCCAGCAGGACTAGCGGGGGGGAAGCAGATACGCAGTATTTT
v_call: TRBV6-5; j_call: TRBJ1-2; cdr3_length: 13; clone_size: NA; d_call: NA; cdr3_aa: CASRGGANYGYTF; cdr3_nt: TGTGCCAGCAGGGGGGGAGCTAACTATGGCTACACCTTC
v_call: TRBV19; j_call: TRBJ1-2; cdr3_length: 13; clone_size: NA; d_call: NA; cdr3_aa: CASSIGGNYGYTF; cdr3_nt: TGTGCCAGTAGTATTGGGGGGAACTATGGCTACACCTTC
v_call: TRBV4-2; j_call: TRBJ2-7; cdr3_length: 15; clone_size: NA; d_call: TRBD1; cdr3_aa: CASSHETGKGYEQYF; cdr3_nt: TGTGCCAGCAGCCACGAGACAGGGAAAGGGTACGAGCAGTACTTC
v_call: TRBV4-3; j_call: TRBJ2-7; cdr3_length: 16; clone_size: NA; d_call: NA; cdr3_aa: CASSQGGAEPYYEQYF; cdr3_nt: TGCGCCAGCAGCCAAGGTGGAGCGGAGCCTTACTACGAGCAGTACTTC
v_call: TRBV25-1; j_call: TRBJ1-2; cdr3_length: 13; clone_size: NA; d_call: TRBD1; cdr3_aa: CASSVGTDYGYTF; cdr3_nt: TGTGCCAGCAGTGTTGGGACAGACTATGGCTACACCTTC
v_call: TRBV27; j_call: TRBJ2-1; cdr3_length: 14; clone_size: NA; d_call: TRBD2; cdr3_aa: CASRGREAYNEQFF; cdr3_nt: TGTGCCAGCAGAGGGCGGGAGGCCTACAATGAGCAGTTCTTC
v_call: TRBV9; j_call: TRBJ2-3; cdr3_length: 14; clone_size: NA; d_call: NA; cdr3_aa: CASSVSVSTDTQYF; cdr3_nt: TGTGCCAGCAGCGTATCGGTCAGCACAGATACGCAGTATTTT
v_call: TRBV6-1; j_call: TRBJ1-2; cdr3_length: 14; clone_size: NA; d_call: TRBD1; cdr3_aa: CASRDRDRAYGYTF; cdr3_nt: TGTGCCAGCAGGGACCGGGACAGGGCCTATGGCTACACCTTC
v_call: TRBV19; j_call: TRBJ2-1; cdr3_length: 14; clone_size: NA; d_call: TRBD1; cdr3_aa: CATTPGTGGREQFF; cdr3_nt: TGTGCCACAACGCCGGGGACAGGGGGCAGGGAGCAGTTCTTC
v_call: TRBV21-1; j_call: TRBJ2-7; cdr3_length: 17; clone_size: NA; d_call: NA; cdr3_aa: CASSKLIWQGISYEQYF; cdr3_nt: TGTGCCAGCAGCAAATTAATTTGGCAGGGGATCTCCTACGAGCAGTACTTC
v_call: TRBV5-8; j_call: TRBJ2-2; cdr3_length: 17; clone_size: NA; d_call: TRBD1; cdr3_aa: CASSLEGQIGENGELFF; cdr3_nt: TGTGCCAGCAGCTTGGAGGGACAGATAGGGGAGAACGGGGAGCTGTTTTTT
v_call: TRBV7-9; j_call: TRBJ2-5; cdr3_length: 17; clone_size: NA; d_call: TRBD1; cdr3_aa: CASSLIGTGESQETQYF; cdr3_nt: TGTGCCAGCAGCTTAATTGGGACAGGGGAATCTCAAGAGACCCAGTACTTC
v_call: TRBV19; j_call: TRBJ1-1; cdr3_length: 13; clone_size: NA; d_call: NA; cdr3_aa: CASSTTLNTEAFF; cdr3_nt: TGTGCCAGTAGTACGACACTGAACACTGAAGCTTTCTTT
v_call: TRBV11-2; j_call: TRBJ2-5; cdr3_length: 15; clone_size: NA; d_call: NA; cdr3_aa: CASSLVAGRKETQYF; cdr3_nt: TGTGCCAGCAGCTTAGTGGCGGGAAGAAAAGAGACCCAGTACTTC
v_call: TRBV9; j_call: TRBJ1-1; cdr3_length: 14; clone_size: once; d_call: NA; cdr3_aa: CASSSRIAGTEAFF; cdr3_nt: TGTGCCAGCAGCTCCAGGATTGCGGGCACTGAAGCTTTCTTT
v_call: TRBV7-9; j_call: TRBJ1-4; cdr3_length: 14; clone_size: NA; d_call: NA; cdr3_aa: CASSGRGTNEKLFF; cdr3_nt: TGTGCCAGCAGCGGACGGGGAACTAATGAAAAACTGTTTTTT
v_call: TRBV12-5; j_call: TRBJ1-3; cdr3_length: 21; clone_size: once; d_call: TRBD1; cdr3_aa: CASGFKPTGTARSSSGNTIYF; cdr3_nt: TGTGCTAGTGGTTTCAAACCCACCGGGACAGCGCGATCCAGTTCTGGAAACACCATATATTTT
v_call: TRBV28; j_call: TRBJ2-7; cdr3_length: 13; clone_size: NA; d_call: TRBD1; cdr3_aa: CASSPPPTGGEYF; cdr3_nt: TGTGCCAGCAGTCCACCGCCGACAGGGGGCGAGTACTTC